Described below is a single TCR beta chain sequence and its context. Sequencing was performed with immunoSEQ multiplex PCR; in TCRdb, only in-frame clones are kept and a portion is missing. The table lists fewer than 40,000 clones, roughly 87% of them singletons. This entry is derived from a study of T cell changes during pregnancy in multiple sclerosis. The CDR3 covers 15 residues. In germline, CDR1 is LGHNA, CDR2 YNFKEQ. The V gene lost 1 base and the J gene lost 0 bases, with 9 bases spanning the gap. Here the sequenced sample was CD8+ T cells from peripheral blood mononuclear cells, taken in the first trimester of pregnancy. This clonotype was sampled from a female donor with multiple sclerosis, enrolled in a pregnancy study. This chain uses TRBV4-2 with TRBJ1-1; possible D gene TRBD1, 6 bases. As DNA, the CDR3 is TGTGCCAGCAGCCAAGGACAGGCTCTGAACACTGAAGCTTTCTTT. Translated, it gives CASSQGQALNTEAFF.